This TCR beta chain appears in the sequencing data of a study of PD-L1 blockade in urothelial cancer. Study as a whole: Blood drawn 3 weeks (second dose) and 6 weeks after treatment start was analyzed.

The repertoire was sequenced with immunoSEQ multiplex PCR; TCRdb's copy has only in-frame clones and lacks some. The profile shows more than 45,000 clones, approximately 77% of them singletons. There are 14 residues in the CDR3. CDR1 SEHNR and CDR2 FQNEAQ come from the germline V gene (reference sequence). V lost 5 bases to trimming and J lost 3 bases, with 13 bases between them. The chain links TRBV7-9 to TRBJ1-2, with D unresolved. The sequence derives from a man in his 70s with urothelial cancer. The input for sequencing was PBMCs, taken around atezolizumab (anti-PD-L1) treatment. This chain's CDR3 is CASSPPWEDYGYTF. As DNA, the CDR3 is TGTGCCAGCAGCCCCCCCTGGGAGGACTATGGCTACACCTTC.